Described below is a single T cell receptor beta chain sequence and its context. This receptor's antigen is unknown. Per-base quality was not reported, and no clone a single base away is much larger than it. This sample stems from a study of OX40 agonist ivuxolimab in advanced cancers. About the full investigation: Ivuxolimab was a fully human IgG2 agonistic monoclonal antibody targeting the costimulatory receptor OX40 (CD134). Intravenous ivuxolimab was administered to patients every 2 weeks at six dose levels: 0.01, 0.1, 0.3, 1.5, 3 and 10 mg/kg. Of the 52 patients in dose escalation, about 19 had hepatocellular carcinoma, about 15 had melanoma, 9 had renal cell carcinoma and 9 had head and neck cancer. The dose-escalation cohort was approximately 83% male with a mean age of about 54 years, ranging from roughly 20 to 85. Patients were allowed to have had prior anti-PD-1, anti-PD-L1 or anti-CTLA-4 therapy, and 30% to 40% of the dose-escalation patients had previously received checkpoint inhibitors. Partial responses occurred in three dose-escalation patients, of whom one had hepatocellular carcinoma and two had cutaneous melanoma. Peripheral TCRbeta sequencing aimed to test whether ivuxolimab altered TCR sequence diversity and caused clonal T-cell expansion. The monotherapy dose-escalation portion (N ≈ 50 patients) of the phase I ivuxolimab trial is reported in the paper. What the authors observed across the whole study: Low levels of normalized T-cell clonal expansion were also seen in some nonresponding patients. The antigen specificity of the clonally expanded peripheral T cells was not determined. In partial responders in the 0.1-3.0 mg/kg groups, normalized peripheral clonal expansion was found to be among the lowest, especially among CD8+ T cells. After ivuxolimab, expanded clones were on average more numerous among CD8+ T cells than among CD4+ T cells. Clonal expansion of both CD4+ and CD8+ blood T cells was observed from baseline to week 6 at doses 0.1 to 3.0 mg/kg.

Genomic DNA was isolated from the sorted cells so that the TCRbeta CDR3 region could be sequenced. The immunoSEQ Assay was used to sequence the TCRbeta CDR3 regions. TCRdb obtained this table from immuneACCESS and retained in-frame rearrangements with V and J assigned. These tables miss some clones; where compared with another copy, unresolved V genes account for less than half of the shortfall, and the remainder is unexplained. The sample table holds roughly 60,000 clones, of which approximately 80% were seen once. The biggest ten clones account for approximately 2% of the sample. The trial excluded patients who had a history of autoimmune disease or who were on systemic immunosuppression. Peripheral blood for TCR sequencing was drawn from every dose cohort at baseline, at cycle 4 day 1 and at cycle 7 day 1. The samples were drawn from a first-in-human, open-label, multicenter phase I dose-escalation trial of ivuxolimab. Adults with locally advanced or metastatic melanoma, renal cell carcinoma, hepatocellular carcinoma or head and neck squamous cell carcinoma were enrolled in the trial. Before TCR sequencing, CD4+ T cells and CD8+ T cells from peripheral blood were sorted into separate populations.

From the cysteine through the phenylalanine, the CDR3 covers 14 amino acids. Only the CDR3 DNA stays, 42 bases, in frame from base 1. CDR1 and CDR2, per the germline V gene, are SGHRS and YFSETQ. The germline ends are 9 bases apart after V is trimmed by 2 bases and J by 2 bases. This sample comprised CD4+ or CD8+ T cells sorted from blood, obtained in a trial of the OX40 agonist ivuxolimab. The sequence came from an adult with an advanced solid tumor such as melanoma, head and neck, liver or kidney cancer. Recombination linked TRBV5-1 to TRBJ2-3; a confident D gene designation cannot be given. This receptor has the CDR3 CASSFVEFTDTQYF. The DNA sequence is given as TGCGCCAGCAGCTTTGTAGAGTTCACAGATACGCAGTATTTT.